The T cell receptor beta chain under discussion was sequenced for a study of PD-1 blockade in classical Hodgkin lymphoma. The time point denotes: newly diagnosed, previously untreated cHL patient sample. The CD4+ T cells used were purified from thawed PBMCs through magnetic negative selection. PBMCs from untreated, newly diagnosed classical Hodgkin lymphoma were comparison samples. The CDR3 consists of 15 residues. Germline assignment: CDR1 SGHNT and CDR2 YENEEA. V dropped 4 bases and J dropped 8; count of bases not matched to a gene: 9. On this clone itself: Its antigen is currently unknown.

This table comes from immunoSEQ multiplex PCR, and its TCRdb copy is limited to in-frame clones, with some not included. The repertoire holds about 32,000 clones, about nine tenths seen once, with more than 0.95% in the top ten. General study findings and limits: Why repertoires differed is undefined; disease activity or prior therapy possibly contributed. Diminished baseline TCR diversity has been reported in newly diagnosed patients relative to healthy donors.

Sequenced sample: CD4+ T cells from blood. The V and J genes are TRBV11-3 and TRBJ2-1, with TRBD1 identical over 9 bases. The clonotype comes from a human donor with classical Hodgkin lymphoma. CDR3 sequence reads: CASSSRTGDRYEQFF. The CDR3, as DNA: TGTGCCAGCAGCTCGCGGACAGGGGACAGATATGAGCAGTTCTTC.